The entry below describes one T cell receptor (beta chain). The data stem from a study of blood T cell repertoires in COVID-19. Study as a whole: The United States, Italy and Spain provided the acute and convalescent COVID-19 samples. PBMCs, B-cell-depleted T cells, or T cells provided the cDNA or gDNA that made up the material.

The table came from immunoSEQ multiplex PCR; TCRdb's copy has only in-frame clones and leaves some out. The sample yields 190,000 or so clones, around 87% seen once. V trimming: 5 bases; J trimming: 12 bases; junction bases outside the gene matches: 11. Looked up from germline, CDR1 is SGHTS and CDR2 is YDEGEE. This CDR3 has 14 residues. Participants reported their clinical history, and cohort assignment relied on those reports. Recovered participants had two consecutive negative NP/OP PCR tests, healthcare professional clearance, or symptom resolution. The sequenced material came from PBMCs or T cells enriched from blood (not recorded which). The sequence derives from a woman in her thirties who had recovered from COVID-19. V usage is TRBV5-8 and J usage is TRBJ1-4, with 9 positions matching TRBD1. The DNA for the CDR3 is TGTGCCAGCAGGTTAACAGGGGGCGCGGGGGAACTGTTTTTT. It is translated as CASRLTGGAGELFF.